This T cell receptor (beta chain) originates from a study of shared clonotypes between healthy human individuals. Study-level background: Each donor's CD8 memory used one plate, CD8 naive two, each CD4 subset three. Points from the study as a whole: Compared with memory subsets, naive subsets generally had larger estimated richness.

To note about this clone: Its specificity is not known.

TCRdb's copy holds only in-frame clones and misses some; the assay was immunoSEQ multiplex PCR. The sample lists roughly 1,000,000 clones, around 82% seen once, with roughly 0.55% in the top ten. CDR1 is SNHLY, CDR2 FYNNEI, per germline. Trimming took 7 bases from V and 2 from J, leaving 11 bases between them. The CDR3 sequence is 14 residues long. The chain combines TRBV2 with TRBJ2-2, with a weak D call TRBD1 (6 bases). This receptor was identified in a man aged 18 to 35 in good health. Some clones in this sample may be carry-over from other donors' samples. The sample taken for sequencing was memory CD4+ T cells from PBMCs. Sample subset: CD45RA-negative fraction. The CDR3, as DNA: TGTGCCAGCATACTGGACAGAAACACCGGGGAGCTGTTTTTT. Amino acid sequence: CASILDRNTGELFF.